The present entry profiles one T cell receptor beta chain with its context. The V gene end was trimmed by 1 base and the J gene end by 6 bases; junction bases not matched to a gene: 9. CDR1 is SGHVS and CDR2 is FNYEAQ in the germline V gene. This CDR3 has 15 residues. Sequenced by immunoSEQ multiplex PCR; TCRdb stores in-frame clones only, minus some. The data show about 170,000 clones, approximately 85% seen once. The data were taken from a study of blood T cell repertoires in COVID-19. About the research overall: Samples of COVID-19 (acute and convalescent) were obtained from the United States, Italy and Spain. The analysed material was cDNA or gDNA that came from T cells, B-cell-depleted T cells, or PBMCs.

The rearrangement uses TRBV7-6 and TRBJ2-7, with 7 bases fitting TRBD1. This TCR came from a man aged 55-75 years who had recovered from COVID-19. Sample: peripheral blood. DNA for the CDR3: TGTGCCAGCAGCTTAGAGCGACAGGGACCCTCCGAGCAGTACTTC. Protein sequence: CASSLERQGPSEQYF.